The 28 T cell receptor beta chains below were found in one sample sequenced in a study of CD8 T cells in ankylosing spondylitis (dated by TCRdb to about 2017). Preparation of the library involved 5' RACE. Instrument on record: Illumina HiSeq 2500. The raw public data were reprocessed by TCRdb itself: fastp quality trimming at Q25, MiXCR clonotype calling, in-frame beta chains only. For every CDR3 protein sequence, its rows merge into one entry that carries the most common genes and DNA. Here the sample has more than 150,000 distinct CDR3 sequences; 11% occur a single time. The ten largest clones represent 25% to 35% of the sample. The sample consisted of blood, either unsorted or a sorted T cell fraction (not recorded which). These receptors were collected from a male donor with ankylosing spondylitis or in good health (not recorded which).

There are many counts of this clonotype. The rearrangement links TRBV27 to TRBJ2-2; 7 bases agree with TRBD2. Germline CDR1 is MNHEY and CDR2 is SMNVEV (reference sequence). The V and J ends lost 2 bases and 5 bases, in that order; junction bases with no gene match: 2. This CDR3 spans 14 amino acids. This CDR3 is CASSLVGGTGELFF. CDR3 bases: TGTGCCAGCAGTTTAGTGGGGGGGACCGGGGAGCTGTTTTTT.

This clonotype was seen ten or more times. The chain joins TRBV29-1 to TRBJ2-7, with TRBD1 matching over 8 bases. Trimming took 5 bases from V and 5 from J; bases not matched to a gene: 11. The CDR3 has 14 amino acids. The germline V gene encodes CDR1 SQVTM and CDR2 ANQGSEA. In DNA form, the CDR3 reads TGCAGCGTTCGAGGGGGAACAGGGGGTGACGAGCAGTACTTC. It is translated as CSVRGGTGGDEQYF.

This clonotype was seen ten or more times. The chain couples TRBV7-2 to TRBJ2-7, with TRBD2 identical over 8 bases. The CDR3 covers 16 residues. Germline assignment: CDR1 SGHTA and CDR2 FQGNSA. Trimming took 2 bases from V and 2 from J; bases not matched to a gene: 8. For the CDR3, the DNA is TGTGCCAGCAGCTTATCCAGCGGGGGTCGCACCTACGAGCAGTACTTC. Amino acids: CASSLSSGGRTYEQYF.

This clonotype was detected many times. The chain links TRBV29-1 to TRBJ2-5; 10 bases fit TRBD2. CDR3 length: 16 residues. Trimming cost V 4 bases and J 3 bases; bases outside gene matches: 11. Germline assignment: CDR1 SQVTM and CDR2 ANQGSEA. The CDR3: CSVGRPEREGKETQYF. DNA of the CDR3: TGCAGCGTTGGGCGACCAGAGCGGGAGGGCAAAGAGACCCAGTACTTC. Looking up the rest from reference TRBV29-1 and TRBJ2-5 gives the full variable domain: SAVISQKPSRDICQRGTSLTIQCQVDSQVTMMFWYRQQPGQSLTLIATANQGSEATYESGFVIDKFPISRPNLTFSTLTVSNMSPEDSSIYLCSVGRPEREGKETQYFGPGTRLLVL.

In this sample, this clonotype turned up many times. The chain has TRBV6-4 and TRBJ2-1; D might be TRBD1 (6 bases). Trimming stripped 3 bases from V and 5 bases from J, with 11 bases between. Germline-derived CDR1 and CDR2 are MRHNA and SNTAGT. This CDR3 has 14 amino acids. The CDR3 sequence is CASSEVGTNNEQFF. The CDR3 DNA follows: TGTGCCAGCAGTGAAGTGGGGACAAACAATGAGCAGTTCTTC.

In this sample, this clonotype turned up many times. The chain employs TRBV6-5 and TRBJ2-2; TRBD2 might be the D (5 bases). V was shortened by 2 bases and J by 4 bases, with 8 bases between the two germline ends. There are 14 residues in the CDR3. The germline gives CDR1 MNHEY, CDR2 SVGAGI. This CDR3 is CASSYPTSTGELFF. CDR3 in DNA: TGTGCCAGCAGTTACCCAACTAGCACCGGGGAGCTGTTTTTT.

This clonotype was found a few times. The chain recombines TRBV5-1 with TRBJ2-2, with D unclear. V gave up 4 bases and J gave up 4 bases, with 5 bases separating them. From germline, CDR1 is SGHRS and CDR2 YFSETQ. The CDR3 totals 12 residues. The CDR3 reads CASSLITGELFF. CDR3 DNA sequence: TGCGCCAGCAGCCTAATCACCGGGGAGCTGTTTTTT.

Details on this clonotype: A much larger clone is a single base away; this may be a read error. The chain uses TRBV3-1 and TRBJ2-1; 7 nucleotides line up with TRBD2. The CDR3 runs to 13 residues. Germline CDR1 and CDR2: LGHDT and YNNKEL (reference sequence). Here the CDR3 DNA reads TGTACCAGCAGCCAAAGGGGAGGGAGTGAGCAGTTCTTC. Protein: CTSSQRGGSEQFF.

This clonotype was observed at least ten times. CDR3 coding DNA: TGTGCCAGCAGTTCCAACCCCGGGGAGCTGTTTTTT. It encodes CASSSNPGELFF. This rearrangement joins TRBV6-6 to TRBJ2-2; no clear D gene. The length of the CDR3 is 12 residues. With 4 bases removed from V and 6 bases from J, the gap between germline ends came to 6 bases. Germline V gene lookup returns CDR1 MNHNY and CDR2 SVGAGI (reference sequence).

This clonotype occurred many times. The chain combines TRBV20-1 with TRBJ1-2; possible D gene TRBD1, 5 bases. CDR3 size: 13 residues. Germline lookup yields CDR1 DFQATT and CDR2 SNEGSKA (reference sequence). V was shortened by 5 bases and J by 4 bases, with 14 bases between the two germline ends. The CDR3 sequence is CSAPTGRGYGYTF. Written as DNA, the CDR3 is TGCAGTGCTCCGACGGGGCGGGGCTATGGCTACACCTTC.

The table lists this clonotype with many counts. The chain recombines TRBV30 with TRBJ2-7, with D unclear. The germline V and J ends were trimmed by 4 bases and 3 bases, with 16 bases remaining between them. The CDR3 consists of 14 residues. Looked up from germline, CDR1 is GTSNPN and CDR2 is SVGIG (reference sequence). The CDR3: CAWIVGRGIYEQYF. CDR3 sequence (DNA): TGTGCCTGGATCGTGGGCCGAGGTATCTACGAGCAGTACTTC.

This clonotype was recorded a few times. J is TRBJ1-2 and V is TRBV7-9; 7 bases are a match to TRBD1. The length of the CDR3 is 13 residues. Germline CDR1 reads SEHNR; CDR2 reads FQNEAQ (reference sequence). Trimming cost V 5 bases and J 7 bases; bases outside gene matches: 7. This chain's CDR3 is CASSQGGAAGYTF. CDR3 nucleotide sequence: TGTGCCAGCAGCCAGGGGGGGGCAGCTGGCTACACCTTC. Variable domain in full (rest from reference TRBV7-9 and TRBJ1-2): DTGVSQNPRHKITKRGQNVTFRCDPISEHNRLYWYRQTLGQGPEFLTYFQNEAQLEKSRLLSDRFSAERPKGSFSTLEIQRTEQGDSAMYLCASSQGGAAGYTFGSGTRLTVV.

This chain joins TRBV10-3 and TRBJ2-5; a possible D gene is TRBD2 (6 bases). V shed 4 bases and J shed 1 base, with 10 bases lying between them. The CDR3 is made up of 14 amino acids. CDR1 ENHRY and CDR2 SYGVKD come from the germline V gene. CDR3 loop: CAISVGGRQETQYF. The DNA for the CDR3 is TGTGCCATCAGTGTGGGGGGTCGCCAAGAGACCCAGTACTTC.

This clonotype was counted ten times or more. This chain joins TRBV15 and TRBJ1-1; D call uncertain. In germline, CDR1 is LNHNV, CDR2 YYDKDF (reference sequence). Trimming shortened V by 0 bases and J by 7 bases, and 12 bases separated the two germline ends. CDR3 length: 14 residues. The CDR3 protein is CATSRDGRGVEAFF. DNA of the CDR3: TGTGCCACCAGCAGAGATGGTCGGGGAGTTGAAGCTTTCTTT.

This clonotype was detected only a few times. This rearrangement joins TRBV9 to TRBJ2-1, with D unresolved. Germline V lookup: CDR1 SGDLS, CDR2 YYNGEE. V was cut by 0 bases and J by 6 bases, with 7 bases left in between. The CDR3 totals 13 residues. CDR3: CASSVEGFNEQFF. The CDR3 region has the DNA TGTGCCAGCAGCGTAGAAGGGTTCAATGAGCAGTTCTTC.

This clonotype was seen repeatedly, ten times or more. This sequence joins TRBV10-3 and TRBJ2-7, with 7 bases lining up with TRBD1. CDR3 length: 15 residues. The V gene end was trimmed by 3 bases and the J gene end by 6 bases; junction bases not matched to a gene: 11. Looked up from germline, CDR1 is ENHRY and CDR2 is SYGVKD. The CDR3 here is CAISDKGGVYAEQYF. In nucleotides, the CDR3 is TGTGCCATCAGTGACAAAGGGGGCGTATACGCCGAGCAGTACTTC.

This chain uses TRBV7-2 with TRBJ1-1; 7 nucleotides align to TRBD1. The V gene end was trimmed by 4 bases and the J gene end by 1 base; junction bases not matched to a gene: 3. The CDR3 runs to 14 residues. Germline V CDR1 and CDR2: SGHTA, FQGNSA. The CDR3 loop is CASSSQGRNTEAFF. In DNA form, the CDR3 reads TGTGCCAGCAGCTCACAGGGGCGGAACACTGAAGCTTTCTTT. Filled out from reference TRBV7-2 and TRBJ1-1, the complete variable domain reads GAGVSQSPSNKVTEKGKDVELRCDPISGHTALYWYRQSLGQGLEFLIYFQGNSAPDKSGLPSDRFSAERTGGSVSTLTIQRTQQEDSAVYLCASSSQGRNTEAFFGQGTRLTVV.

This clonotype was observed a handful of times. This sequence joins TRBV20-1 and TRBJ2-1, with D possibly TRBD2 on 7 matching bases. The CDR3 totals 15 residues. The germline V and J ends were trimmed by 0 bases and 8 bases, with 17 bases remaining between them. Germline V gene lookup returns CDR1 DFQATT and CDR2 SNEGSKA (reference sequence). CDR3 protein: CSARDRGAVIYEQFF. The CDR3 region has the DNA TGCAGTGCTAGAGATCGGGGGGCCGTAATCTATGAGCAGTTCTTC.

The V and J genes are TRBV14 and TRBJ2-3, with TRBD2 matching 9 bases. This CDR3 has 16 residues. The V and J ends lost 4 bases and 6 bases, in that order; junction bases with no gene match: 11. Germline CDR1 and CDR2: SGHDN and FVKESK. In DNA form, the CDR3 reads TGTGCCAGCAGCCCTTCTAGCGGGGCCTTTTTGGATACGCAGTATTTT. Residues: CASSPSSGAFLDTQYF.

This clonotype was seen many times. The rearrangement links TRBV12-3 or TRBV12-4 to TRBJ2-7; either TRBD1 or TRBD2 may fit D (5 bases each). The CDR3 runs to 13 residues. V shed 3 bases and J shed 9 bases, with 15 bases lying between them. In DNA, the CDR3 is TGTGCCAGCAGTTTCGGTGGGACCCCAGGGCAGTACTTC. This codes for CASSFGGTPGQYF.

This clonotype was found many times. The DNA of the CDR3 is TGTGCCAGCAGCTTAGACCGCACAGATACGCAGTATTTT. It translates to CASSLDRTDTQYF. The V call is TRBV7-2, the J call TRBJ2-3; D uncertain. Germline V gene lookup returns CDR1 SGHTA and CDR2 FQGNSA. The CDR3 totals 13 residues. Trimming took off 1 base at V and 1 base at J, with 3 bases between the two ends.

This chain joins TRBV27 and TRBJ1-1; D unresolved. Per germline, CDR1 MNHEY and CDR2 SMNVEV (reference sequence). CDR3 size: 15 residues. The V gene lost 1 base and the J gene lost 2 bases, with 11 bases spanning the gap. Written as DNA, the CDR3 is TGTGCCAGCAGTTTATTCGGTGAGGGAAACACTGAAGCTTTCTTT. Translating gives CASSLFGEGNTEAFF.

In its sample, this clonotype was seen many times. The chain joins TRBV5-1 to TRBJ2-3; D is unresolved. Between the trimmed V and J ends, which lost 4 bases and 1 base, there was a span of 16 bases. The CDR3 spans 16 residues. CDR1 and CDR2 from the germline V gene are SGHRS and YFSETQ. The CDR3 loop is CASSPRVQSGTDTQYF. The CDR3 coding sequence is TGCGCCAGCAGCCCTCGGGTCCAATCGGGCACAGATACGCAGTATTTT.

This clonotype was detected many times. The V gene is TRBV7-2, the J gene TRBJ2-7; D gene uncertain. Germline CDR1 and CDR2: SGHTA and FQGNSA. This CDR3 is 15 amino acids long. Trimming took off 1 base at V and 0 bases at J, with 10 bases between the two ends. Here the CDR3 reads CASSLVGLPSYEQYF. Here the CDR3 DNA reads TGTGCCAGCAGCTTAGTAGGTCTGCCCTCCTACGAGCAGTACTTC.

Ten or more counts support this clonotype. The chain combines TRBV5-1 with TRBJ2-2; 12 bases align to TRBD2. J was trimmed by 6 bases and V by 4 bases; bases with no gene match: 7. This CDR3 is 16 amino acids long. The germline gives CDR1 SGHRS, CDR2 YFSETQ. CDR3 in DNA: TGCGCCAGCAGCCTCCTAGCGGGGGGGAAATCCGGGGAGCTGTTTTTT. Translating gives CASSLLAGGKSGELFF.

This clonotype was detected many times. The chain combines TRBV3-1 with TRBJ2-2; unclear D gene. V lost 4 bases, J lost 6 bases, and 15 bases lay in between. The CDR3 loop spans 15 amino acids. Germline-derived CDR1 and CDR2 are LGHDT and YNNKEL (reference sequence). CDR3 nucleotides: TGTGCCAGCAGCCTGGTGCTCTCGAAAGCCGGGGAGCTGTTTTTT. Protein sequence: CASSLVLSKAGELFF.

The chain carries TRBV2 and TRBJ2-4; TRBD2 aligns across 8 bases. The CDR3 is made up of 15 amino acids. Germline loops: CDR1 SNHLY, CDR2 FYNNEI. V shed 11 bases, J shed 2 bases, and the junction held 11 bases outside the gene matches. The CDR3 is CARSTGGAPKNIQYF. The CDR3 region has the DNA TGTGCCCGATCTACCGGGGGGGCCCCCAAAAACATTCAGTACTTC. Full variable domain (outside the CDR3, taken from reference TRBV2 and TRBJ2-4): EPEVTQTPSHQVTQMGQEVILRCVPISNHLYFYWYRQILGQKVEFLVSFYNNEISEKSEIFDDQFSVERPDGSNFTLKIRSTKLEDSAMYFCARSTGGAPKNIQYFGAGTRLSVL.

This clonotype was picked up many times. V usage is TRBV5-1 and J usage is TRBJ1-1; no clear D gene. CDR3 length equals 15 residues. Germline lookup yields CDR1 SGHRS and CDR2 YFSETQ. The ends were cut back, 0 bases at V and 1 base at J, with 10 bases in the middle. CDR3 in amino acids: CASSLGARSNTEAFF. As DNA, the CDR3 is TGCGCCAGCAGCTTGGGCGCCAGGTCGAACACTGAAGCTTTCTTT.